The 15 T cell receptor beta chains below come from one sample, sequenced in a study of blood T cell repertoires in COVID-19. Repertoires were generated with immunoSEQ multiplex PCR, while TCRdb's copy carries only in-frame clones and drops some. The sample carries more than 300,000 clones, 70% to 90% recorded once. The sequencing sample was made of PBMCs or T cells enriched from blood (not recorded which). These receptor sequences come from a man aged 25 to 40 who had recovered from COVID-19.

V and J are TRBV5-5 and TRBJ2-1; TRBD2 might be the D (5 bases). Trimming left V 0 bases short and J 2 bases short, with 9 bases between. This CDR3 is 15 amino acids long. Germline V lookup: CDR1 SGHKS, CDR2 YYEKEE (reference sequence). In DNA, the CDR3 is TGTGCCAGCAGCTTGGCCAGCGGTGCCTACAATGAGCAGTTCTTC. Translation gives CASSLASGAYNEQFF.

This clone was found once. The V call is TRBV18, the J call TRBJ2-5; 10 nucleotides agree with TRBD2. Germline V gene sequence: CDR1 KGHSH, CDR2 LQKENI. The trim removed 6 bases at V and 4 bases at J, leaving 11 bases unmatched. The CDR3 totals 16 residues. The CDR3, as DNA: TGTGCCAGCTCTTCCCGGGGGGGACTAGCGCCAGAGACCCAGTACTTC. It is translated as CASSSRGGLAPETQYF. The full variable domain, in which reference TRBV18 and TRBJ2-5 provide the parts outside the CDR3, is NAGVMQNPRHLVRRRGQEARLRCSPMKGHSHVYWYRQLPEEGLKFMVYLQKENIIDESGMPKERFSAEFPKEGPSILRIQQVVRGDSAAYFCASSSRGGLAPETQYFGPGTRLLVL.

This chain joins TRBV19 and TRBJ2-6; 11 nucleotides line up with TRBD1. The ends lost 6 bases at V and 3 bases at J; junction bases unmatched: 7. Per the germline V gene, CDR1 is LNHDA and CDR2 is SQIVND (reference sequence). This CDR3 region has 17 residues. This CDR3 is CASRPGDRGFGANVLTF. The CDR3 DNA sequence: TGTGCCAGTAGGCCAGGGGACAGGGGGTTTGGGGCCAACGTCCTGACTTTC.

The V gene is TRBV13, the J gene TRBJ1-2; TRBD1 agrees at 8 bases. Per the germline V gene, CDR1 is PRHDT and CDR2 is FYEKMQ (reference sequence). The CDR3 length is 15 residues. V dropped 5 bases and J dropped 4; count of bases not matched to a gene: 9. The CDR3 coding sequence is TGTGCCAGCAGCCGAAAGGCAGGGGGCTTCTATGGCTACACCTTC. Its protein is CASSRKAGGFYGYTF.

The chain joins TRBV6-2 or TRBV6-3 to TRBJ1-3; D is uncertain. Trimming removed 2 bases from V and 0 bases from J, with 8 bases in between. Germline CDR1 MNHEY, CDR2 SVGEGT. The CDR3 spans 15 residues. The CDR3 protein is CASSYQRYSGNTIYF. In DNA, the CDR3 is TGTGCCAGCAGTTACCAGCGATACTCTGGAAACACCATATATTTT.

For the CDR3, the DNA is TGCGCCAGCAGCCAAGGATCGGGAGCGGGCACAGATACGCAGTATTTT. Translating it yields CASSQGSGAGTDTQYF. The chain uses TRBV4-1 and TRBJ2-3; D is possibly TRBD2 (6 bases). The CDR3 runs to 16 residues. CDR1 is MGHRA, CDR2 YSYEKL, per germline. Between the trimmed V and J ends, which lost 1 base and 1 base, there was a span of 12 bases.

This chain connects TRBV14 to TRBJ1-2; no definite D call. The CDR3 covers 15 residues. Germline V gives CDR1 SGHDN, CDR2 FVKESK. The V end was cut by 0 bases, the J end by 4 bases, with 12 bases between. The CDR3 protein is CASSQEHRIGYGYTF. CDR3 nucleotides: TGTGCCAGCAGCCAAGAACACCGTATTGGCTATGGCTACACCTTC.

The count of this clone is one. The chain combines TRBV10-3 with TRBJ1-5; D gene uncertain. Germline V gene sequence: CDR1 ENHRY, CDR2 SYGVKD. V lost 0 bases and J lost 9, with 21 bases in between. The CDR3 has 17 residues. The CDR3 sequence is CAISESIRFSEFGPQHF. The CDR3 coding sequence is TGTGCCATCAGTGAGTCGATTCGCTTTTCGGAGTTCGGGCCCCAGCATTTT.

This chain links TRBV5-4 with TRBJ2-3, with 10 bases fitting TRBD1. The junction had 5 bases not matched to a gene; V was cut back by 10 bases and J by 0 bases. Germline V gives CDR1 SGHNT, CDR2 YYREEE (reference sequence). The CDR3 spans 14 residues. As DNA, the CDR3 is TGTGCCGGACGACAGGGGGCGAGCACAGATACGCAGTATTTT. As protein: CAGRQGASTDTQYF.

The chain links TRBV6-5 to TRBJ1-2; 7 bases agree with TRBD1. Germline V CDR1 and CDR2: MNHEY, SVGAGI. The CDR3 runs to 12 residues. The V gene end was trimmed by 6 bases and the J gene end by 3 bases; junction bases not matched to a gene: 1. The chain's CDR3 is CASRTGYYGYTF. CDR3 nucleotides: TGTGCCAGCAGGACAGGGTACTATGGCTACACCTTC.

The CDR3 is CASNYQGANTEAFF. The DNA of the CDR3 is TGTGCCAGCAACTATCAGGGGGCGAACACTGAAGCTTTCTTT. V gene TRBV2 combines with J gene TRBJ1-1; 8 bases match TRBD1. V lost 7 bases and J lost 1; bases outside the gene matches: 5. Germline V gene sequence: CDR1 SNHLY, CDR2 FYNNEI. This CDR3 has 14 residues.

This chain links TRBV7-9 with TRBJ2-5; weak D call: TRBD1 (6 bases). From germline, CDR1 is SEHNR and CDR2 FQNEAQ (reference sequence). V lost 5 bases and J lost 1, with 11 bases in between. The CDR3 has 14 residues. As DNA, the CDR3 is TGTGCCAGCAGCCGAACAGGGACCCAAGAGACCCAGTACTTC. As protein: CASSRTGTQETQYF.

The gene calls are TRBV28 and TRBJ2-3, with TRBD1 identical over 8 bases. In germline, CDR1 is MDHEN, CDR2 SYDVKM. V lost 6 bases and J lost 4; bases outside the gene matches: 15. This CDR3 has 17 amino acids. CDR3 DNA sequence: TGTGCCAGCAGCTTCCGGGGACTCATGGACAGGGCAGATACGCAGTATTTT. Its protein product is CASSFRGLMDRADTQYF.

J is TRBJ1-1 and V is TRBV3-1 (or the pseudogene TRBV3-2); no definite D call. In germline, CDR1 is LGHDT, CDR2 YNNKEL (reference sequence). The CDR3 has 12 amino acids. Trimming left V 3 bases short and J 8 bases short, with 10 bases between. The CDR3, as DNA: TGTGCCAGCAGCCACGTCCCTGCGGAAGCTTTCTTT. Translating it yields CASSHVPAEAFF.

The chain joins TRBV5-6 to TRBJ1-1, with D perhaps TRBD1 (6 bases). Trimming removed 3 bases at V and 11 bases at J, with 11 bases between. The CDR3 extends over 11 amino acids. Germline V gives CDR1 SGHDT, CDR2 YYEEEE. The CDR3: CASSSGTIAFF. CDR3 sequence (DNA): TGTGCCAGCAGCTCCGGGACAATTGCTTTCTTT. The entire variable domain, with the rest obtained from reference TRBV5-6 and TRBJ1-1, is as follows: DAGVTQSPTHLIKTRGQQVTLRCSPKSGHDTVSWYQQALGQGPQFIFQYYEEEERQRGNFPDRFSGHQFPNYSSELNVNALLLGDSALYLCASSSGTIAFFGQGTRLTVV.